This TCR beta chain was observed in a study of vaccination and CD4 T cells after COVID-19. Study background: Overlapping peptides of the spike proteins of SARS-CoV-2, HCoV-NL63, HCoV-OC43 and HCoV-229E were used for cell stimulation.

Researchers used the Oncomine TCR Beta short-read assay to sequence DNA from cultured CD4+ T cells. TCRdb independently ran MiXCR on the PCR reads; one entry per CDR3 protein. The profile shows about 4,600 distinct CDR3 sequences, approximately 30% of them singletons. Findings and caveats of the study: Spike mono-reactivity was found in 304 of 307 vaccine-specific clones from convalescent patients.

As for treatment: roughly ten-day PBMC culture with coronavirus spike peptide pools or control peptides (ViraFEST assay). Wells contained 1.5 million to 2.5 million PBMCs each, and these were cultured with about 9.9 IU/ml IL-2 and around 10 ug/ml peptide pools. This clonotype was picked up a small number of times. Its antigen is unknown. Trimming cost V 3 bases and J 3 bases, with 8 bases left between them. The CDR3 runs 13 residues. Sequenced input: CD4+ T cells from blood, cultured in vitro. This TCR was sampled from a human donor who had recovered from COVID-19. The chain is built from TRBV12-3 or TRBV12-4 and TRBJ2-5; the D gene could be TRBD1 or TRBD2 (5 bases each). The CDR3 sequence: CASSFGTEETQYF. For the CDR3, the DNA is TGTGCCAGCAGTTTTGGGACGGAAGAGACCCAGTACTTC.